This TCR beta chain was sequenced in a study of blood T cell repertoires in COVID-19. Overall study: Samples representing acute and convalescent COVID-19 were sourced from the United States, Italy and Spain. In each case, the material was cDNA or gDNA derived from T cells, B-cell-depleted T cells, or PBMCs.

CDR1 and CDR2 from the germline V gene are MNHEY and SVGEGT. The CDR3 has 16 residues. Trimming took 4 bases from V and 10 from J, leaving 25 bases between them. The authors' processing: Estimation of nucleated cell counts relied on the amplification of reference gene primers. Assay: immunoSEQ multiplex PCR; the TCRdb copy retains only in-frame clones and omits some. That table is the source of V, J and clone size, and D and trimming were worked out from the DNA. In the table there are fewer than 200,000 clones, around 85% of which are singletons. This receptor was obtained from a man in his 60s who had recovered from COVID-19. V gene TRBV6-2 or TRBV6-3 combines with J gene TRBJ1-1; D perhaps matches TRBD1 (5 bases). Sample: peripheral blood. CDR3 region: CASSFSSQGGTIGAFF. CDR3 sequence (DNA): TGTGCCAGCAGTTTCTCCTCCCAGGGCGGAACGATCGGAGCTTTCTTT.